This is a list of T cell receptor beta chains from one sample in a study of molecular identifiers for immune sequencing clone quantification. MiXCR, run by TCRdb on the PCR reads, gives a single entry per CDR3 protein. The repertoire holds over 550,000 distinct CDR3 sequences, with over 25% as singletons. Sequenced sample: naive CD8+ T cells from blood, with Jurkat cell RNA spiked in. These receptors all stem from a human donor in good health. Some libraries in this study had Jurkat cell RNA spiked in. Each CDR3 is given with its conserved first and last residue. The D gene is left open where the match is weak. Size is omitted from some rows. Given values are once, few, many or a class for expanded clones.

V: TRBV5-1
size: many
D: NA
J: TRBJ1-4
DNA: TGCGCCAGCAGCTTGGGGGGCAGGCGATTAGATGCAGCTAATGAAAAACTGTTTTTT
CDR3: CASSLGGRRLDAANEKLFF

V: TRBV12-3/TRBV12-4
size: many
D: TRBD2
J: TRBJ2-5
DNA: TGTGCCAGCAGCAGGAGCGGGGGGGCCTTAGAGACCCAGTACTTC
CDR3: CASSRSGGALETQYF

V: TRBV4-2
size: NA
D: NA
J: TRBJ1-1
DNA: TGTGCCAGCAGCTCGTCAAGCAGTGCAGAAGCTTTCTTT
CDR3: CASSSSSSAEAFF

V: TRBV5-1
size: many
D: TRBD1
J: TRBJ2-6
DNA: TGCGCCAGCAGCTTGGCCCGACAGGGAAGGTTCGTCGGGGCCAACGTCCTGACTTTC
CDR3: CASSLARQGRFVGANVLTF

V: TRBV6-2/TRBV6-3
size: NA
D: TRBD1
J: TRBJ1-2
DNA: TGTGCCAGCAGTTACTCCCGGGACAGGAGACCTAACTATGGCTACACCTTC
CDR3: CASSYSRDRRPNYGYTF

V: TRBV4-3
size: NA
D: TRBD2
J: TRBJ2-5
DNA: TGCGCCAGCAGCTCTAGCCTAGCGGGACAAGGGACCCAGTACTTC
CDR3: CASSSSLAGQGTQYF

V: TRBV20-1
size: many
D: NA
J: TRBJ2-7
DNA: TGCAGTGCTACCTACACCTACGAGCAGTACTTC
CDR3: CSATYTYEQYF

V: TRBV20-1
size: many
D: TRBD2
J: TRBJ2-7
DNA: TGCAGTGCTAGACGGGCTAGCGGGTACGAGCAGTACTTC
CDR3: CSARRASGYEQYF

V: TRBV4-1
size: many
D: NA
J: TRBJ1-4
DNA: TGCGCCAGCAGCCAAGTTGGACCAGGGAAACTGTTTTTT
CDR3: CASSQVGPGKLFF

V: TRBV9
size: NA
D: NA
J: TRBJ2-7
DNA: TGTGCCAGCAGCGTAGAGGGGAACTCCTACGAGCAGTACTTC
CDR3: CASSVEGNSYEQYF

V: TRBV4-3
size: NA
D: NA
J: TRBJ2-7
DNA: TGCGCCAGCAGCCAAGCCCACGGGGGCGTGAGATACGAGCAGTACTTC
CDR3: CASSQAHGGVRYEQYF

V: TRBV7-9
size: many
D: TRBD1
J: TRBJ1-1
DNA: TGTGCCAGCAGCTTGGAGGGGGCGGCTGAAGCTTTCTTT
CDR3: CASSLEGAAEAFF

V: TRBV18
size: NA
D: TRBD1
J: TRBJ2-7
DNA: TGTGCCAGCTCACCTCCACCGGGACAGGGGGCAGGCGAGCAGTACTTC
CDR3: CASSPPPGQGAGEQYF

V: TRBV27
size: NA
D: NA
J: TRBJ1-1
DNA: TGTGCCAGCTGTTCCGGCCCAACGAACACTGAAGCTTTCTTT
CDR3: CASCSGPTNTEAFF

V: TRBV30
size: few
D: NA
J: TRBJ2-7
DNA: TGTGCCTGGAGTGTAAACTACTACGAGCAGTACTTC
CDR3: CAWSVNYYEQYF

V: TRBV27
size: few
D: NA
J: TRBJ2-7
DNA: TGTGCCAGCAGTTTGTTTCAGGGGTCCTACGAGCAGTACTTC
CDR3: CASSLFQGSYEQYF

V: TRBV29-1
size: few
D: NA
J: TRBJ1-4
DNA: TGCAGCGTTTCTGGGCTAAGTAATGAAAAACTGTTTTTT
CDR3: CSVSGLSNEKLFF

V: TRBV4-3
size: many
D: TRBD2
J: TRBJ2-7
DNA: TGCGCCAGCAGCCAAGATACTAGCGGTACCTACGAGCAGTACTTC
CDR3: CASSQDTSGTYEQYF

V: TRBV6-5
size: NA
D: NA
J: TRBJ1-4
DNA: TGTGCCAGCAGTTACCGGCCAGGGGCTAATGAAAAACTGTTTTTT
CDR3: CASSYRPGANEKLFF

V: TRBV6-2/TRBV6-3
size: many
D: TRBD1
J: TRBJ1-5
DNA: TGTGCCAGCAGTCACCGGGACAGCGACTATAGCAATCAGCCCCAGCATTTT
CDR3: CASSHRDSDYSNQPQHF

V: TRBV4-3
size: NA
D: TRBD1
J: TRBJ2-2
DNA: TGCGCCGGCAGCCCGGACAGGACCACCGGGGAGCTGTTTTTT
CDR3: CAGSPDRTTGELFF

V: TRBV6-5
size: few
D: TRBD1
J: TRBJ2-7
DNA: TGTGCCAGCAGTTCCCTTGCGACAGGGGGCTTGGCCGAGCAGTACTTC
CDR3: CASSSLATGGLAEQYF

V: TRBV19
size: NA
D: TRBD1
J: TRBJ1-6
DNA: TGTGCCAGTAGTATAGGGGGACAGGAGAATTCACCCCTCCACTTT
CDR3: CASSIGGQENSPLHF

V: TRBV2
size: few
D: NA
J: TRBJ1-5
DNA: TGTGCCAGCAGTATCGACAGTTACCACGGGGTTAGCAATCAGCCCCAGCATTTT
CDR3: CASSIDSYHGVSNQPQHF

V: TRBV28
size: many
D: NA
J: TRBJ2-2
DNA: TGTGCCAGCAGTTACCAGGGGACCGGGGAGCTGTTTTTT
CDR3: CASSYQGTGELFF

V: TRBV2
size: NA
D: NA
J: TRBJ2-3
DNA: TGTGCCAGCAGAGAGCGGCAGGACACAGATACGCAGTATTTT
CDR3: CASRERQDTDTQYF

V: TRBV29-1
size: many
D: NA
J: TRBJ2-6
DNA: TGCAGCGTGACGACAGTCGCCCGCTCTGGGGCCAACGTCCTGACTTTC
CDR3: CSVTTVARSGANVLTF

V: TRBV6-2/TRBV6-3
size: NA
D: NA
J: TRBJ2-3
DNA: TGTGCCAGCTCCTGGAGAGGGATGGGCACAGATACGCAGTATTTT
CDR3: CASSWRGMGTDTQYF

V: TRBV10-3
size: NA
D: NA
J: TRBJ2-4
DNA: TGTGCCATCAGTAAAAACTCCGACCCCCCGCGGAACATTCAGTACTTC
CDR3: CAISKNSDPPRNIQYF

V: TRBV7-9
size: NA
D: NA
J: TRBJ2-1
DNA: TGTGCCAGCAGCTTAGAGGAGGGGGTTAACAATGGGCAGTTCTTC
CDR3: CASSLEEGVNNGQFF

V: TRBV4-3
size: NA
D: NA
J: TRBJ1-4
DNA: TGCGCCAGCAGCCAAGATTTAGGGGCGGAGGGGGAAAAACTGTTTTTT
CDR3: CASSQDLGAEGEKLFF

V: TRBV19
size: few
D: TRBD2
J: TRBJ2-2
DNA: TGTGCCACCCAGGACCGTCTAGCGGGAGCGAACACCGGGGAGCTGTTTTTT
CDR3: CATQDRLAGANTGELFF

V: TRBV20-1
size: NA
D: NA
J: TRBJ1-3
DNA: TGCAGTGCTAGAGACCCGCCGCTTGGAAACACCATATATTTT
CDR3: CSARDPPLGNTIYF

V: TRBV19
size: few
D: NA
J: TRBJ2-7
DNA: TGTGCCAGTAGTATAGATTACGCAGGGACACCTCTCTACGAGCAGTACTTC
CDR3: CASSIDYAGTPLYEQYF

V: TRBV19
size: few
D: NA
J: TRBJ2-6
DNA: TGTGCCAGTAGTTTCCAGTCAGGGAGAACCCCTGGGGCCAACGTCCTGACTTTC
CDR3: CASSFQSGRTPGANVLTF

V: TRBV5-6
size: many
D: NA
J: TRBJ1-1
DNA: TGTGCCAGCAGCTTAGGGGGACGGGGCACTGAAGCTTTCTTT
CDR3: CASSLGGRGTEAFF

V: TRBV4-1
size: NA
D: NA
J: TRBJ2-5
DNA: TGCGCCAGCATGCCGGACAACGGGGATACCCAGTACTTC
CDR3: CASMPDNGDTQYF

V: TRBV27
size: few
D: NA
J: TRBJ1-1
DNA: TGTGCCAGCAGTCTAGGACAGCCCACTGAAGCTTTCTTT
CDR3: CASSLGQPTEAFF

V: TRBV7-9
size: NA
D: NA
J: TRBJ2-2
DNA: TGTGCCAGCAGCCATCTAGGAGCGAACACCGGGGAGCTGTTTTTT
CDR3: CASSHLGANTGELFF

V: TRBV12-3/TRBV12-4
size: NA
D: NA
J: TRBJ2-7
DNA: TGTGCCAGCAGTTTCTACAACTACGAGCAGTACTTC
CDR3: CASSFYNYEQYF

V: TRBV30
size: few
D: TRBD1
J: TRBJ1-6
DNA: TGTGCCTGGAGTGTACTCAGGGGGCAGGCACCCCTCCACTTT
CDR3: CAWSVLRGQAPLHF

V: TRBV12-3/TRBV12-4
size: once
D: NA
J: TRBJ2-5
DNA: TGTGCCAGCAGTTTAGTCCATCCCTCCATCAAAGAGACCCAGCACTTC
CDR3: CASSLVHPSIKETQHF

V: TRBV6-2/TRBV6-3
size: NA
D: NA
J: TRBJ1-1
DNA: TGTGCCAGCAGTTCCGTTGTGGGGGAGATGAACACTGAAGCTTTCTTT
CDR3: CASSSVVGEMNTEAFF

V: TRBV19
size: NA
D: NA
J: TRBJ1-1
DNA: TGTGCCAGTACATGGGGGGGACACCCCAACACTGAAGCTATCTTT
CDR3: CASTWGGHPNTEAIF

V: TRBV7-8
size: many
D: TRBD2
J: TRBJ2-3
DNA: TGTGCCAGCAGCTTAGAGAATGCCCTAGCGGGGAGCACAGATACGCAGTATTTT
CDR3: CASSLENALAGSTDTQYF

V: TRBV7-3
size: few
D: TRBD2
J: TRBJ2-5
DNA: TGTGCCAGCAGCCCCTACCCCACTAGCGGGAGCCTTCAAGAGACCCAGTACTTC
CDR3: CASSPYPTSGSLQETQYF

V: TRBV4-1
size: many
D: NA
J: TRBJ2-1
DNA: TGCGCCAGCAGCCAAGCAGCAAATACCTACAATGAGCAGTTCTTC
CDR3: CASSQAANTYNEQFF

V: TRBV20-1
size: few
D: TRBD1
J: TRBJ1-4
DNA: TGCAGTGCTTGGGACAGAGGGGATGAAAAACTGTTTTTT
CDR3: CSAWDRGDEKLFF

V: TRBV5-1
size: many
D: NA
J: TRBJ1-1
DNA: TGCGCCAGCAGCTACCGGACATTACGGACTGAAGCTTTCTTT
CDR3: CASSYRTLRTEAFF

V: TRBV4-3
size: NA
D: NA
J: TRBJ2-2
DNA: TGCGCCAGCAGCCAAGATCTCTATATCGGGGAGCTGTTTTTT
CDR3: CASSQDLYIGELFF

V: TRBV6-6
size: few
D: TRBD1
J: TRBJ2-7
DNA: TGTGCCAGCAGTTTCCGACAGGGGGCTAGCGAGCAGTACTTC
CDR3: CASSFRQGASEQYF

V: TRBV24-1
size: many
D: NA
J: TRBJ1-1
DNA: TGTGCCACCAGTGATCCCCTGGCGGGGCAGGAAGCTTTCTTT
CDR3: CATSDPLAGQEAFF

V: TRBV27
size: NA
D: TRBD1
J: TRBJ1-4
DNA: TGTGCCAGCAGCCAAGGGACAGGGGAAGTTGAAAAACTGCTTTTT
CDR3: CASSQGTGEVEKLLF

V: TRBV9
size: NA
D: TRBD2
J: TRBJ2-2
DNA: TGTGCCAGCAGCCCCCCCCAAGCGGGAAGCACCGTGGAGCTGTTTTTT
CDR3: CASSPPQAGSTVELFF